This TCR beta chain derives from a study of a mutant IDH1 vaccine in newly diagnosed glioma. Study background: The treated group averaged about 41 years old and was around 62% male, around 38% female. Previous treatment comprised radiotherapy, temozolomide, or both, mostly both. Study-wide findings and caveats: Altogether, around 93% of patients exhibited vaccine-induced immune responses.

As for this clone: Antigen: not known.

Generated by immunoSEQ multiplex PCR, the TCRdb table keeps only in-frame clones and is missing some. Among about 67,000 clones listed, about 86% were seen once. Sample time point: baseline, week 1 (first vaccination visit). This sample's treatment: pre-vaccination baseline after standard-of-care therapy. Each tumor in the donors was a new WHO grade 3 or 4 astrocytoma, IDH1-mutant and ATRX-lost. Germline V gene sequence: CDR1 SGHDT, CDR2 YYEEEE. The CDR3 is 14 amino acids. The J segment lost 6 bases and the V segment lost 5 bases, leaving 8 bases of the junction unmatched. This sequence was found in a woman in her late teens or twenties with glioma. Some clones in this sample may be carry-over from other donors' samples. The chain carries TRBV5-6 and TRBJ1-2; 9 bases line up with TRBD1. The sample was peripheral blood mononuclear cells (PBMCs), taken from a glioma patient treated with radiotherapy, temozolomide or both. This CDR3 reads CASRLTGGWNGYTF. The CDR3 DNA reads TGTGCCAGCAGACTCACAGGGGGCTGGAATGGCTACACCTTC. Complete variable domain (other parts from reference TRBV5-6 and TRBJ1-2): DAGVTQSPTHLIKTRGQQVTLRCSPKSGHDTVSWYQQALGQGPQFIFQYYEEEERQRGNFPDRFSGHQFPNYSSELNVNALLLGDSALYLCASRLTGGWNGYTFGSGTRLTVV.